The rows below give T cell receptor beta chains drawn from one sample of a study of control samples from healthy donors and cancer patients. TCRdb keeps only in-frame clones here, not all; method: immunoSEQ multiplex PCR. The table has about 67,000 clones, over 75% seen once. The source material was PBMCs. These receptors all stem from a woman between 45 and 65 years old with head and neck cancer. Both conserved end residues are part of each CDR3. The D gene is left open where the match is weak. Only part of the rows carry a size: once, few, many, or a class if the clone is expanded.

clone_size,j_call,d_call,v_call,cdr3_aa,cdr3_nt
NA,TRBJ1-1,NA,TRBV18,CASSPRGTGNTEAFF,TGTGCCAGCTCACCCAGGGGTACGGGAAACACTGAAGCTTTCTTT
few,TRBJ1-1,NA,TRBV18,CASSALNTEAFF,TGTGCCAGCTCCGCATTGAACACTGAAGCTTTCTTT
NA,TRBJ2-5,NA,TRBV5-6,CASSLKGSQGETQYF,TGTGCCAGCAGCTTGAAGGGCTCCCAGGGGGAGACCCAGTACTTC
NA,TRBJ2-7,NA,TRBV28,CASSLGQPPYEQYF,TGTGCCAGCAGTTTAGGACAGCCACCCTACGAGCAGTACTTC
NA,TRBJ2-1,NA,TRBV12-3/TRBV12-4,CASSPIYGEQFF,TGTGCCAGCAGCCCTATCTACGGTGAGCAGTTCTTC
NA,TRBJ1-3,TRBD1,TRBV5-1,CASSTGTDLGNTIYF,TGCGCCAGCAGCACCGGGACAGATCTCGGAAACACCATATATTTT
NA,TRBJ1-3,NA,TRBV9,CASSVGGPGLGNTIYF,TGTGCCAGCAGCGTAGGGGGGCCAGGACTTGGAAACACCATATATTTT
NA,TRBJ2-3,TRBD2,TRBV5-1,CASSLAVGGSRTDTQYF,TGCGCCAGCAGCTTGGCCGTGGGGGGGTCCCGCACAGATACGCAGTATTTT
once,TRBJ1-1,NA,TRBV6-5,CASTQMGAGEAFF,TGTGCCAGCACCCAGATGGGGGCCGGTGAAGCTTTCTTT
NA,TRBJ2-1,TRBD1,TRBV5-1,CASSLGDRVAYNEQFF,TGCGCCAGCAGCTTGGGGGACAGGGTGGCCTACAATGAGCAGTTCTTC
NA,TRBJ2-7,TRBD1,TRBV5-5,CASSLEQGPYEQYF,TGTGCCAGCAGCTTGGAACAGGGGCCCTACGAGCAGTACTTC
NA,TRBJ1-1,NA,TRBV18,CASSPMVQGENTEAFF,TGTGCCAGCTCACCCATGGTCCAGGGAGAAAACACTGAAGCTTTCTTT
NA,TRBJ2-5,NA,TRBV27,CASSPRRGRQETQYF,TGTGCCAGCAGTCCCCGCCGGGGGCGACAAGAGACCCAGTACTTC
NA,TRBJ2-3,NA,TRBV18,CASSPSATDTQYF,TGTGCCAGCTCACCCTCGGCGACAGATACGCAGTATTTT
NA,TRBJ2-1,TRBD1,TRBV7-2,CASSLAGTGGYNEQFF,TGTGCCAGCAGCTTAGCGGGTACAGGGGGGTACAATGAGCAGTTCTTC
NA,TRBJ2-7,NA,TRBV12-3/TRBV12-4,CASSFGQYEQYF,TGTGCCAGCAGTTTCGGCCAATACGAGCAGTACTTC
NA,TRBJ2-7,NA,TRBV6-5,CASSYSAVNSYEQYF,TGTGCCAGCAGTTACTCGGCAGTCAACTCCTACGAGCAGTACTTC
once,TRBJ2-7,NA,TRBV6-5,CASSIDNVGPYEQYF,TGTGCCAGCAGTATTGACAATGTTGGCCCCTACGAGCAGTACTTC
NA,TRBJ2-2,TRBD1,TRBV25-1,CASSVTGTGNTGELFF,TGTGCCAGCAGTGTAACCGGGACAGGGAACACCGGGGAGCTGTTTTTT
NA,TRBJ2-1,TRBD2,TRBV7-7,CASSPRRTSGDNEQFF,TGTGCCAGCAGCCCTAGGAGGACTAGCGGGGACAATGAGCAGTTCTTC
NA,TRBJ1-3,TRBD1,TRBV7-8,CASSLGTGGSGNTIYF,TGTGCCAGCAGCTTGGGGACAGGGGGCTCTGGAAACACCATATATTTT
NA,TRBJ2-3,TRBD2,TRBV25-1,CASSEGSGGSYSTDTQYF,TGTGCCAGCAGTGAGGGTAGCGGGGGGTCCTATTCCACAGATACGCAGTATTTT
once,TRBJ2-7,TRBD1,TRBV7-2,CASSVDRGSSYEQYF,TGTGCCAGCAGCGTGGACAGGGGAAGCTCCTACGAGCAGTACTTC
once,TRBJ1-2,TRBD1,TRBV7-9,CASSLYDRGLGYTF,TGTGCCAGCAGCTTATACGACAGGGGGCTTGGCTACACCTTC
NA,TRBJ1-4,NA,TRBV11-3,CASSPRGAMDEKLFF,TGTGCCAGCAGCCCCCGGGGCGCAATGGATGAAAAACTGTTTTTT
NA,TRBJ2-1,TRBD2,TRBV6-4,CASSDSKRGPPYEQFF,TGTGCCAGCAGTGACTCGAAGCGGGGGCCGCCCTATGAGCAGTTCTTC
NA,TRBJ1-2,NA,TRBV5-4,CASSSIRSGYTF,TGTGCCAGCAGCTCTATACGTAGTGGCTACACCTTC
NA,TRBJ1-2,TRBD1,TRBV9,CASSVSDRGGYGYTF,TGTGCCAGCAGCGTCTCGGACAGGGGGGGCTATGGCTACACCTTC
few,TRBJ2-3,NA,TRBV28,CASSPTGRGPTDTQYF,TGTGCCAGCTCCCCTACGGGGCGGGGGCCCACAGATACGCAGTATTTT
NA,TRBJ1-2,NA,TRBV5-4,CASSSPGRRTGYTF,TGTGCCAGCAGTTCCCCGGGACGCCGCACGGGCTACACCTTC
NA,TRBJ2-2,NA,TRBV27,CASSLSGIGVYTGELFF,TGTGCCAGCAGTTTATCAGGGATCGGGGTCTACACCGGGGAGCTGTTTTTT
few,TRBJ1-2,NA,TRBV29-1,CSVEGNNYGYTF,TGCAGCGTTGAAGGAAATAACTATGGCTACACCTTC
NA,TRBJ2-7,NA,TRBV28,CASTDHHYEQYF,TGTGCCAGCACCGATCACCACTACGAGCAGTACTTC
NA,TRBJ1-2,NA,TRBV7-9,CASSLDGRGYGYTF,TGTGCCAGCAGCTTAGATGGCAGGGGTTATGGCTACACCTTC
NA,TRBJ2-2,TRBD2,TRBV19,CASSIGTSGDFANTGELFF,TGTGCCAGTAGTATCGGGACTAGCGGGGACTTCGCGAACACCGGGGAGCTGTTTTTT
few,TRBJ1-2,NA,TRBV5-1,CASSLGGSGYGYTF,TGCGCCAGCAGCTTGGGAGGGTCCGGCTATGGCTACACCTTC
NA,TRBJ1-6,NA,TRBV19,CASSGARSNSPLHF,TGTGCCAGTAGTGGTGCCAGGAGTAATTCACCCCTCCACTTT
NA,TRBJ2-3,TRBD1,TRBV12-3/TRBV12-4,CASSLVAGQGEYF,TGTGCCAGCAGTTTAGTCGCCGGGCAGGGGGAGTATTTT
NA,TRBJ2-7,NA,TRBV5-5,CASSLTAAYEQYF,TGTGCCAGCAGCTTGACAGCCGCCTACGAGCAGTACTTC
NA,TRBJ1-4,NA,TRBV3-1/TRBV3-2,CASSLRTDNEKLFF,TGTGCCAGCAGCTTGCGGACAGATAATGAAAAACTGTTTTTT
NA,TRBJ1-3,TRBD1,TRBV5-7,CASSKHRGRGNTIYF,TGTGCCAGCAGCAAACACAGGGGTAGAGGAAACACCATATATTTT
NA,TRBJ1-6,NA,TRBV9,CASSVAGGESSPLHF,TGTGCCAGCAGCGTAGCGGGAGGAGAAAGCTCACCCCTCCACTTT
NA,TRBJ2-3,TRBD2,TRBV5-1,CASSRGGTSGVADTQYF,TGCGCCAGCAGCCGTGGAGGGACTAGCGGGGTGGCAGATACGCAGTATTTT
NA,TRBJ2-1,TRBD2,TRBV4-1,CASSQPGLAGGMGDEQFF,TGCGCCAGCAGCCAACCCGGACTAGCGGGGGGAATGGGGGATGAGCAGTTCTTC
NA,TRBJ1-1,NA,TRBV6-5,CATQLALDSGAFF,TGTGCCACCCAGCTCGCCTTGGACAGTGGAGCTTTCTTT
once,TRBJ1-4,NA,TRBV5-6,CASSFFAGQVNEKLFF,TGTGCCAGCAGCTTTTTTGCCGGACAAGTTAATGAAAAACTGTTTTTT
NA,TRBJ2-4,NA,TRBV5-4,CASSLGGGDIQYF,TGTGCCAGCAGCTTGGGGGGCGGGGACATTCAGTACTTC
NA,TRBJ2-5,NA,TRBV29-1,CSVEAETQYF,TGCAGCGTTGAAGCAGAGACCCAGTACTTC